Following are 2 T cell receptor beta chains from one sample sequenced in a study of blood T cell repertoires in COVID-19. The data were produced by immunoSEQ multiplex PCR, yet TCRdb's version contains in-frame clones alone and is incomplete. The table has roughly 98,000 clones, about 81% seen once. The specimen was peripheral blood. The receptors shown here come from a human donor in a cohort sampled during active COVID-19.

The V and J genes are TRBV10-3 and TRBJ1-1; TRBD1 matches 7 bases. The junction had 4 bases not matched to a gene; V was cut back by 7 bases and J by 2 bases. The CDR3 runs 13 residues. Germline V lookup: CDR1 ENHRY, CDR2 SYGVKD. CDR3 nucleotide sequence: TGTGCCATCAATGGACAGGCAAACACTGAAGCTTTCTTT. This translates into CAINGQANTEAFF.

The rearrangement uses TRBV3-1 (or the pseudogene TRBV3-2) and TRBJ2-5; 8 positions agree with TRBD2. The CDR3 is 14 amino acids. The germline V gene encodes CDR1 LGHDT and CDR2 YNNKEL (reference sequence). V lost 6 bases and J lost 7; bases outside the gene matches: 10. The CDR3 DNA sequence: TGTGCCAGCAGTCGACCGGGACTAGTTGCGACCCAGTACTTC. Translating gives CASSRPGLVATQYF.